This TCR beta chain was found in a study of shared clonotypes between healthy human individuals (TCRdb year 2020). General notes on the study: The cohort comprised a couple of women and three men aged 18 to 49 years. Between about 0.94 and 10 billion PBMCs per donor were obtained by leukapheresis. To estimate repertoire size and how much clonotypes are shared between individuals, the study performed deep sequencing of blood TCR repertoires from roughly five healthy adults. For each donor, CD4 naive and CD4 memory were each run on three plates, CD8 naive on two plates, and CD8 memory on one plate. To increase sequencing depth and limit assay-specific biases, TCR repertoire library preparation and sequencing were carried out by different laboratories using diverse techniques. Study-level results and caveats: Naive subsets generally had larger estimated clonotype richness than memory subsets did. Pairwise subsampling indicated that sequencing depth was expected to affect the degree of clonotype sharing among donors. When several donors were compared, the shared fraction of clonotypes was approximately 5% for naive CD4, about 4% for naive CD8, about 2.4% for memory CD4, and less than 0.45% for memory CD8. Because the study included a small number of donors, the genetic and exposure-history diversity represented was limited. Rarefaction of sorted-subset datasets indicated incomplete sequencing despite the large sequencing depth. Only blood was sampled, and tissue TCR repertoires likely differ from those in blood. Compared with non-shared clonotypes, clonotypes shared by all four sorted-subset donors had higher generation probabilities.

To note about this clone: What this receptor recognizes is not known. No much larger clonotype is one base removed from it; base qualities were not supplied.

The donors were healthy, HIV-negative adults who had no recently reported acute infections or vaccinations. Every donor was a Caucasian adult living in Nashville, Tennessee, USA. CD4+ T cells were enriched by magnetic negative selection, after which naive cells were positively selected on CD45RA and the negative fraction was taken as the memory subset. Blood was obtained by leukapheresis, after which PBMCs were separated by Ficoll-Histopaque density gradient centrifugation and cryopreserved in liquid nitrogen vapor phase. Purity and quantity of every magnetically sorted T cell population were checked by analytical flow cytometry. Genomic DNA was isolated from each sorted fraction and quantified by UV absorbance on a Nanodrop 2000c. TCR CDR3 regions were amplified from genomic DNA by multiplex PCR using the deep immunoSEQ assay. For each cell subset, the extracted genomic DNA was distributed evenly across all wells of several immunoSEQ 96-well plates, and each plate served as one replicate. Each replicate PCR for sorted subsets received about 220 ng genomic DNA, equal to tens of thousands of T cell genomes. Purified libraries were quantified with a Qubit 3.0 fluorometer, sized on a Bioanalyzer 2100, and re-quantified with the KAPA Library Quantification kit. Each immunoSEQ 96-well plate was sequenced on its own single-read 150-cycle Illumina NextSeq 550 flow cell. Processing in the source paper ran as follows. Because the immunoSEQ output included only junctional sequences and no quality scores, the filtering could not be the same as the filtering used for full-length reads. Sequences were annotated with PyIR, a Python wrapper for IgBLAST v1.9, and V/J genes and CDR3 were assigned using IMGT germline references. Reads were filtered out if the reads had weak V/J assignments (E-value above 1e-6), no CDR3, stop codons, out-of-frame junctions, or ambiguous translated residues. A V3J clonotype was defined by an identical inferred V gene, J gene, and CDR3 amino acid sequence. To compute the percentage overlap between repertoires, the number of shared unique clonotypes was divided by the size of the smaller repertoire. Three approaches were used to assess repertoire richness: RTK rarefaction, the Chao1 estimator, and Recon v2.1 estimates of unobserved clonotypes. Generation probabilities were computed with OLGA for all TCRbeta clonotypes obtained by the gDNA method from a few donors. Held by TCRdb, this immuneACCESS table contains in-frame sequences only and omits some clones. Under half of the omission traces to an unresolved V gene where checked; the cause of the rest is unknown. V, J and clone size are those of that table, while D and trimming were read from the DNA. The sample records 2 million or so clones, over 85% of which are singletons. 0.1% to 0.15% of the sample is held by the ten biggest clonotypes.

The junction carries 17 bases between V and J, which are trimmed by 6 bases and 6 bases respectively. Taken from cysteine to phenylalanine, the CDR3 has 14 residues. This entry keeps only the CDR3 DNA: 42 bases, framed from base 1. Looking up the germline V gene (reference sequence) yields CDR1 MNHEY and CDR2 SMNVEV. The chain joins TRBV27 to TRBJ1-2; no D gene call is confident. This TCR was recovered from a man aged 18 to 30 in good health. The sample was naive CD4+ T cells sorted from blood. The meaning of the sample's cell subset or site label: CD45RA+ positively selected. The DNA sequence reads TGTGCCAGCAGCTCCCGGGCCTCTCGCGATGGCTACACCTTC. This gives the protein CASSSRASRDGYTF.